This T cell receptor beta chain was captured by sequencing in a study of cytomegalovirus exposure and HLA in healthy donors. Overall study results and limits: According to a subsequent analysis, TCR clusters from the first cohort were inclined to appear together in the 120 validation repertoires. Cytomegalovirus-associated TCR beta chains were listed, numbering some 170. As was reported, the classifier diagnosed cytomegalovirus status with high specificity and sensitivity.

Regarding this clone: Its antigen is unknown.

Libraries were prepared by immunoSEQ multiplex PCR; TCRdb keeps only in-frame clonotypes and omits some of them. The sample holds under 200,000 clones, 65% to 90% seen once. Trimming left V 3 bases short and J 2 bases short, with 16 bases between. The CDR3 length is 16 residues. Germline CDR1 and CDR2: LNHDA and SQIVND (reference sequence). The specimen was PBMCs. The V and J genes are TRBV19 and TRBJ2-5, with TRBD2 as a possible D gene (6 bases). The receptor's source is a woman between 18 and 29 years old in good health and CMV-seronegative. Here the CDR3 DNA reads TGTGCCAGTAGTATCCTCGGCGGGGCCCAGCAAGAGACCCAGTACTTC. It translates to CASSILGGAQQETQYF.